This TCR beta chain is drawn from a study of Graves' ophthalmopathy and Graves' hyperthyroidism. There are a few counts of this clonotype. Its antigen is not identified. General study results and limits: An approximately 82% specificity and 85% to 90% sensitivity were achieved by a 13-signature model that separated ophthalmopathy from stable hyperthyroidism.

Germline lookup yields CDR1 SQVTM and CDR2 ANQGSEA. J lost 7 bases, V lost 7 bases, and 19 bases had no gene match. The CDR3 runs to 15 residues. Other autoimmune diseases, uncontrolled infections, pregnancy or lactation led to the exclusion of patients. From RNA, the CDR3 regions of TCR beta chains were amplified and sequenced. The workflow started with a first-round RT-PCR run with HTBI primers and then moved on to a second-round multiplex PCR. MiXCR, run by TCRdb on the multiplex PCR reads, gives a single entry per CDR3 protein. The sample carries hundreds of thousands of distinct CDR3 sequences, 15% recorded once.

The V and J genes are TRBV29-1 and TRBJ2-7; 7 bases map to TRBD1. Specimen: peripheral blood. The receptor was isolated from a woman in her late teens or twenties with stable Graves' hyperthyroidism. CDR3 nucleotides: TGCAGCGCTGGGGGAACGGGACAGTCACCTAGGGAGCAGTACTTC. The encoded protein is CSAGGTGQSPREQYF.